This T cell receptor (beta chain) was found in a study of shared clonotypes between healthy human individuals. A remark on this clone: Other DNA variants within this sample encode the same CDR3.

The repertoire was sequenced with immunoSEQ multiplex PCR; TCRdb's copy has only in-frame clones and lacks some. The repertoire holds about 2 million clones, with over 85% as singletons. The CDR3 runs 13 residues. From germline, CDR1 is MNHEY and CDR2 SMNVEV (reference sequence). Deletions cut 3 bases from V and 3 bases from J, with 8 bases between. Positive CCR7 selection of CD45RO-negative cells yielded the naive CD8 cells, and terminally differentiated effector memory CD45RA+ cells were excluded. Sequencing was done on a sample of naive CD8+ T cells sorted from blood. The V call is TRBV27, the J call TRBJ1-1, with unresolved D. The sequence came from a man aged 18-30 years in good health. DNA of the CDR3: TGTGCCAGCAGTTTTTTTCGGGACACTGAAGCTTTCTTT. This translates into CASSFFRDTEAFF.